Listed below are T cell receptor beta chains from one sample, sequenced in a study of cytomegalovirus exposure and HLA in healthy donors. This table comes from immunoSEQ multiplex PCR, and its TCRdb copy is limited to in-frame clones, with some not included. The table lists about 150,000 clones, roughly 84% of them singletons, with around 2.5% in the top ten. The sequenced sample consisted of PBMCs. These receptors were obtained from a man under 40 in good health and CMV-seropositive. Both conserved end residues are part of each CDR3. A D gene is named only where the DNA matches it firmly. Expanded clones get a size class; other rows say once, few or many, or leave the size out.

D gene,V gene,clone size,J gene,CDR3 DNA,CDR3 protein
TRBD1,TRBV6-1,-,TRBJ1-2,TGTGCCAGCAGTGATTCGGGACAGATTTATTATGGCTACACCTTC,CASSDSGQIYYGYTF
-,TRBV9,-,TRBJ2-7,TGTGCCAGCAGCGTATCGGCAGGAGGCTACGAGCAGTACTTC,CASSVSAGGYEQYF
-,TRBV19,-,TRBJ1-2,TGTGCCAGTAGTATAGCCTGGACAGATCCTGGCTACACCTTC,CASSIAWTDPGYTF
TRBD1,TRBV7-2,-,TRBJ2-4,TGTGCCAGCAGCCTGGGGACAGGGGGACCTAAAAACATTCAGTACTTC,CASSLGTGGPKNIQYF
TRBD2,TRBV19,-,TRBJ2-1,TGTGCCAGTAGTATGTGGCTAGCGGCCTACAATGAGCAGTTCTTC,CASSMWLAAYNEQFF
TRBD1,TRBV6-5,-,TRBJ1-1,TGTGCCAGCAGTTACGGGACAGGGACCACTGAAGCTTTCTTT,CASSYGTGTTEAFF
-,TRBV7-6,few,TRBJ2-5,TGTGCCAGCAGCCCGGAGAGGCAGACCCAGTACTTC,CASSPERQTQYF
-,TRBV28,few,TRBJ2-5,TGTGCCAGCAGTTTAGGGCAAAACAGCCAAGAGACCCAGTACTTC,CASSLGQNSQETQYF
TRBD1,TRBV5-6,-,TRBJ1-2,TGTGCCAGCAGCTTGCGGGACAGAAACTATGGCTACACCTTC,CASSLRDRNYGYTF
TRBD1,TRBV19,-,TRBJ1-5,TGTGCCAGCCAGGACAGGGTAAATCAGCCCCAGCATTTT,CASQDRVNQPQHF
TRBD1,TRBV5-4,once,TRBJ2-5,TGTGCCAGCAGCCTCCAGACAGGGGAGTCAGAGACCCAGTACTTC,CASSLQTGESETQYF
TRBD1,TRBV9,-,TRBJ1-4,TGTGCCAGCAGCCAACAGGGGACACCTAATGAAAAACTGTTTTTT,CASSQQGTPNEKLFF
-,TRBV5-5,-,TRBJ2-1,TGTGCCAGCAGCTTCAGGGGAAGCTCTAACAATGAGCAGTTCTTC,CASSFRGSSNNEQFF
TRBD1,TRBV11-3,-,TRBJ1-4,TGTGCCAGCAGCGTCGGGACAGTTGCAACTAATGAAAAACTGTTTTTT,CASSVGTVATNEKLFF
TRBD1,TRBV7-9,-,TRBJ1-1,TGTGCCAGCAGCTCCCAGGGGGGCACTGAAGCTTTCTTT,CASSSQGGTEAFF
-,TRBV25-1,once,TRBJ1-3,TGTGCCAGCATCGCGGCTGCTGGAAACACCATATATTTT,CASIAAAGNTIYF
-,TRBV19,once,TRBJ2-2,TGTGCCAGTAGTATGAACGGGAGAGGAGCGGGCGGGGAGCTGTTTTTT,CASSMNGRGAGGELFF
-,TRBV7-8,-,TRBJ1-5,TGTGCCAGCAGCCCCAGGGAGGATCAGCCCCAGCATTTT,CASSPREDQPQHF
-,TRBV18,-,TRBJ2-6,TGTGCCAGCTCACCACTTATAGGGGTAAAATCAGACTCTGGGGCCAACGTCCTGACTTTC,CASSPLIGVKSDSGANVLTF
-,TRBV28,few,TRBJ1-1,TGTGCCAGCAGTTTACGAAGGAGCGGGGCTGGTGAAGCTTTCTTT,CASSLRRSGAGEAFF
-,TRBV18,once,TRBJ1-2,TGTGCCAGCTCACCTCAGGGGAACTATGGCTACACCTTC,CASSPQGNYGYTF
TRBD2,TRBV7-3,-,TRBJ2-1,TGTGCCAGCAGCTCACAAGCGGGATCCTACAATGAGCAGTTCTTC,CASSSQAGSYNEQFF
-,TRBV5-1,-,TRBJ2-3,TGCGCCAGCACCGGGGGAGTGCCCATAGATACGCAGTATTTT,CASTGGVPIDTQYF